What follows are 9 T cell receptor beta chains derived from one specimen sequenced in a study of response to subunit inactivated influenza vaccine. TCRdb recomputed calls from the RT-PCR reads with MiXCR, one row per CDR3 protein. The table has about 620,000 distinct CDR3 sequences, roughly 10% seen once. These data were also filed under a second study, of T cells expressing NK-cell markers. This second report adds: 5'RACE template switching with UMIs produced the TCR beta cDNA.

Sequenced material: PBMCs from blood, taken on the day of vaccination. These receptor sequences come from a man aged 50-59 years who received an inactivated influenza vaccine.

This clonotype was observed a few times. The genes are TRBV20-1 and TRBJ1-1; D unclear. The CDR3 runs to 13 residues. The V end lost 0 bases, the J end lost 2 bases, and 7 bases lay between the germline ends. In germline, CDR1 is DFQATT, CDR2 SNEGSKA (reference sequence). As DNA, the CDR3 is TGCAGTGCTAGAGAAGTCTATAACACTGAAGCTTTCTTT. Its protein product is CSAREVYNTEAFF.

This clonotype was counted ten times or more. The chain uses TRBV28 and TRBJ2-3, with 9 nucleotides matching TRBD2. The length of the CDR3 is 15 residues. Germline V gives CDR1 MDHEN, CDR2 SYDVKM. Trimming removed 2 bases from V and 2 bases from J; junction bases left unmatched: 2. The CDR3 reads CASSLASGATDTQYF. CDR3 nucleotides: TGTGCCAGCAGTTTAGCTAGCGGGGCCACAGATACGCAGTATTTT.

This clonotype was counted many times. The gene calls are TRBV30 and TRBJ2-1, with 7 bases aligning to TRBD2. The V gene's germline CDR1 is GTSNPN and CDR2 SVGIG (reference sequence). After removal of 4 bases from V and 2 bases from J, the junction contained 5 bases not matched to a gene. CDR3 length: 14 amino acids. CDR3 in DNA: TGTGCCTGGAATACGGGGGGTCCCTACAATGAGCAGTTCTTC. It specifies CAWNTGGPYNEQFF.

This clonotype was observed at least ten times. CDR3 bases: TGTGCCAGCAGCAAAGAGGAACAGTCGTTTAATTCACCCCTCCACTTT. Translation: CASSKEEQSFNSPLHF. The rearrangement uses TRBV21-1 and TRBJ1-6. TRBV21-1 is a recognized pseudogene. The CDR3 length is 16 residues.

The chain carries TRBV11-2 and TRBJ2-2; 15 bases match TRBD2. This CDR3 has 20 amino acids. Unmatched junction bases numbered 10, after V lost 5 bases and J lost 0 bases. Germline CDR1 SGHAT, CDR2 FQNNGV. In DNA, the CDR3 is TGTGCCAGCAGCCTTCTGCGGGGACTAGCGGGGGGAACGAACACCGGGGAGCTGTTTTTT. Translated: CASSLLRGLAGGTNTGELFF.

The chain couples TRBV4-2 to TRBJ2-3; D may be TRBD2 (5 bases). The CDR3 length is 16 residues. The V end was cut by 0 bases, the J end by 3 bases, with 13 bases between. The germline gives CDR1 LGHNA, CDR2 YNFKEQ. As DNA, the CDR3 is TGTGCCAGCAGCCAAGAGAGGACTCGGGGAACAGATACGCAGTATTTT. Encoded protein: CASSQERTRGTDTQYF.

This clonotype was observed a handful of times. The chain joins TRBV7-9 to TRBJ2-7, with TRBD2 matching over 8 bases. The CDR3 consists of 14 residues. Unmatched junction bases numbered 3, after V lost 2 bases and J lost 3 bases. The germline gives CDR1 SEHNR, CDR2 FQNEAQ (reference sequence). The CDR3 sequence is CASSLQAGDYEQYF. CDR3 sequence (DNA): TGTGCCAGCAGCTTACAAGCGGGAGACTACGAGCAGTACTTC.

This clonotype was detected a few times. As DNA, the CDR3 is TGTGCCTGGGGAACCTCGGTGAGCTCCTACAATGAGCAGTTCTTC. Amino acid sequence: CAWGTSVSSYNEQFF. The chain employs TRBV30 and TRBJ2-1; unclear D gene. The germline gives CDR1 GTSNPN, CDR2 SVGIG (reference sequence). Trimming left V 5 bases short and J 0 bases short, with 14 bases between. This CDR3 has 15 residues. Full variable domain (remainder filled in from reference TRBV30 and TRBJ2-1): SQTIHQWPATLVQPVGSPLSLECTVEGTSNPNLYWYRQAAGRGLQLLFYSVGIGQISSEVPQNLSASRPQDRQFILSSKKLLLSDSGFYLCAWGTSVSSYNEQFFGPGTRLTVL.

The CDR3: CASSLYGSGGPESSGANVLTF. DNA for the CDR3: TGTGCCAGCAGCTTATATGGATCGGGAGGGCCTGAAAGCTCTGGGGCCAACGTCCTGACTTTC. This chain joins TRBV11-1 and TRBJ2-6, with 8 nucleotides matching TRBD2. V was pared by 2 bases and J by 0 bases, with 15 bases of the junction left unmatched. The germline V gene encodes CDR1 SGHAT and CDR2 FQDESV (reference sequence). The CDR3 length is 21 residues.